The clone carrying this T cell receptor (beta chain) is a singleton in its sample. CDR3 length: 16 amino acids. Trimming stripped 1 base from V and 2 bases from J, with 12 bases between. CDR1 SGHTA and CDR2 FQGTGA come from the germline V gene. This sample is drawn from a study of shared clonotypes between healthy human individuals. Donors included only healthy HIV-negative adults lacking recent acute infections or vaccinations. Adult Caucasians living in Nashville, Tennessee made up all of the donors. Researchers drew on tens of millions of PBMCs for genomic DNA from unsorted samples. Once extracted for a subset, genomic DNA was divided evenly among several immunoSEQ plates. Produced via immunoSEQ multiplex PCR; TCRdb's table is partial and in-frame only. The top ten hold approximately 12% of the sample, which has about 530,000 clones, 60% to 80% seen once.

The sequencing input was PBMCs. This clonotype was sampled from a woman in her thirties or forties in good health. Some clones in this sample may be carry-over from other donors' samples. The rearrangement links TRBV7-3 to TRBJ2-1; D may be TRBD2 (5 bases). The CDR3 coding sequence is TGTGCCAGCAGCTTAAGTGGGAGCCGGCCCTACAATGAGCAGTTCTTC. Residues: CASSLSGSRPYNEQFF.